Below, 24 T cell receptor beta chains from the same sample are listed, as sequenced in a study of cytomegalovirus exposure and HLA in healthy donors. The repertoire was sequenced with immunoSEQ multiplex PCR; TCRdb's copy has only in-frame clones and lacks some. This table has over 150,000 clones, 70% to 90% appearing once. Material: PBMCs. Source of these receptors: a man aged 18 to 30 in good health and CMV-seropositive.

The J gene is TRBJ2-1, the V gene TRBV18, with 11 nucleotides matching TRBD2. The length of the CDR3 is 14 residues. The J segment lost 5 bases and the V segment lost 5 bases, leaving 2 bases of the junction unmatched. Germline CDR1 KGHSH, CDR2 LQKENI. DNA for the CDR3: TGTGCCAGCTCATCACTAGCGGGGGACAATGAGCAGTTCTTC. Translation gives CASSSLAGDNEQFF.

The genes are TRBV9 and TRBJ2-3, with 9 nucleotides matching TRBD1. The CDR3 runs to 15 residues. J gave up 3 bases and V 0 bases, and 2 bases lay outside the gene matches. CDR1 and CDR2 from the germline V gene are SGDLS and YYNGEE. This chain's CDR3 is CASSVVGTGTDTQYF. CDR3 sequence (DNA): TGTGCCAGCAGCGTAGTCGGGACAGGGACAGATACGCAGTATTTT.

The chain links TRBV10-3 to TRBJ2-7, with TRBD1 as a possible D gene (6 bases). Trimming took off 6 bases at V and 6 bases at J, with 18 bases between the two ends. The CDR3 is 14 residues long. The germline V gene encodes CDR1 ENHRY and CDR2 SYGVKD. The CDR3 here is CAISPGTRPSEQYF. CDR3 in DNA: TGTGCCATCAGCCCCGGGACAAGGCCTTCCGAGCAGTACTTC.

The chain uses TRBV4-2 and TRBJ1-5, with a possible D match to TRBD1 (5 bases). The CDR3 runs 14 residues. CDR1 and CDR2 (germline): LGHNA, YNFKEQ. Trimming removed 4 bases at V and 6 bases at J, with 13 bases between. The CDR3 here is CASSPPGRGQPQHF. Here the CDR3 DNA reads TGTGCCAGCAGCCCTCCCGGTAGGGGTCAGCCCCAGCATTTT.

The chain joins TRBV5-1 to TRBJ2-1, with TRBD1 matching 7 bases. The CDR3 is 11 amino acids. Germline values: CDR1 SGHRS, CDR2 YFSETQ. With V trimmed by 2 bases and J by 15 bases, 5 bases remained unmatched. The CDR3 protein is CASSLGQEMFF. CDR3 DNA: TGCGCCAGCAGCTTAGGACAGGAGATGTTCTTC.

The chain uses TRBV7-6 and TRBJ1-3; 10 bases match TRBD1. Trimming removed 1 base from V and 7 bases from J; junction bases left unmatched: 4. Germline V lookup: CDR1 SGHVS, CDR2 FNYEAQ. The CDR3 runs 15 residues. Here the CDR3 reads CASSLVTGGANTIYF. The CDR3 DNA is TGTGCCAGCAGCTTAGTGACAGGGGGCGCGAACACCATATATTTT.

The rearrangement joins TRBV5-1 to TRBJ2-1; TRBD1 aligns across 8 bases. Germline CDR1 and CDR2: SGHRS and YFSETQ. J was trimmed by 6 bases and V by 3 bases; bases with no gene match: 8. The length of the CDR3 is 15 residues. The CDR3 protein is CASSSRTGRPNEQFF. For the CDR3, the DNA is TGCGCCAGCAGCTCCCGGACAGGGAGGCCCAATGAGCAGTTCTTC.

The CDR3 nucleotides are TGTGCCAGCAGTGCCGCAGGGGGACCCTTATACGAGCAGTACTTC. This encodes CASSAAGGPLYEQYF. V usage is TRBV27 and J usage is TRBJ2-7; 7 nucleotides match TRBD1. Germline assignment: CDR1 MNHEY and CDR2 SMNVEV (reference sequence). This CDR3 comprises 15 residues. J gave up 4 bases and V 5 bases, and 11 bases lay outside the gene matches.

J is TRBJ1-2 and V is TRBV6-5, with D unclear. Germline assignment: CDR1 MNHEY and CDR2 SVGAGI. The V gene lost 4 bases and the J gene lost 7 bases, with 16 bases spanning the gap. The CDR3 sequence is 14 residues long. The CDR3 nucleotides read TGTGCCAGCAGTTCCAACCCCGAGTCGGGTGGCTACACCTTC. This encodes CASSSNPESGGYTF.

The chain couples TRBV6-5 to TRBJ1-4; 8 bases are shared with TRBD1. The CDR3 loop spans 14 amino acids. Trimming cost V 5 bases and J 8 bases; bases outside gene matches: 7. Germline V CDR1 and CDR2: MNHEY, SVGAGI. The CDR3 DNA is TGTGCCAGCAGTCCCAGGGGGCGCAGGGAAAAACTGTTTTTT. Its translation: CASSPRGRREKLFF.

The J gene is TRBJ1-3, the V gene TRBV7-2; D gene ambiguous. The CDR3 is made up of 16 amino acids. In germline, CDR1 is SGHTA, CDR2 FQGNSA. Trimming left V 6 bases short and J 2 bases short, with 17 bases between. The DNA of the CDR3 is TGTGCCAGCAGACTTAGCCCTTCTGCGGCTGGAAACACCATATATTTT. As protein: CASRLSPSAAGNTIYF.

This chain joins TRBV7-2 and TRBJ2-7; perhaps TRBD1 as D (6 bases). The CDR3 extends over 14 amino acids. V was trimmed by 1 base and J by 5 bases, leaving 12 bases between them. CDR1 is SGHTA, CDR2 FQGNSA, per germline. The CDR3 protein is CASSLGSTGHEQYF. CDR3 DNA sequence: TGTGCCAGCAGCTTAGGCTCGACAGGACACGAGCAGTACTTC.

CDR3 in amino acids: CASSTGQGRLGNIQYF. In nucleotides, the CDR3 is TGTGCCAGCAGCACCGGACAGGGTAGACTAGGGAACATTCAGTACTTC. The rearrangement joins TRBV7-6 to TRBJ2-4; 8 nucleotides match TRBD1. The J segment lost 7 bases and the V segment lost 5 bases, leaving 13 bases of the junction unmatched. Germline loops: CDR1 SGHVS, CDR2 FNYEAQ. The CDR3 length is 16 residues.

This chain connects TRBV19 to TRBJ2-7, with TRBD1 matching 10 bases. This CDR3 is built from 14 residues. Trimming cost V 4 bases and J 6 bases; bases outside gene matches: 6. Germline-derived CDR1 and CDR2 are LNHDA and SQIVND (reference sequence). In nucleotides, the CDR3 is TGTGCCAGTAGTAGACCCGGGACAGGGGTCGAGCAGTACTTC. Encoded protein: CASSRPGTGVEQYF. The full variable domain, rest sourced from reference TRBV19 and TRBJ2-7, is DGGITQSPKYLFRKEGQNVTLSCEQNLNHDAMYWYRQDPGQGLRLIYYSQIVNDFQKGDIAEGYSVSREKKESFPLTVTSAQKNPTAFYLCASSRPGTGVEQYFGPGTRLTVT.

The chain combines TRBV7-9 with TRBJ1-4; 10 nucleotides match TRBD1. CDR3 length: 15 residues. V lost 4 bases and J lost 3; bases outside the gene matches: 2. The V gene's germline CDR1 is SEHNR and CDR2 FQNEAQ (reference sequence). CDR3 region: CASSSGTGANEKLFF. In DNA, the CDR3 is TGTGCCAGCAGCTCAGGGACAGGGGCTAATGAAAAACTGTTTTTT.

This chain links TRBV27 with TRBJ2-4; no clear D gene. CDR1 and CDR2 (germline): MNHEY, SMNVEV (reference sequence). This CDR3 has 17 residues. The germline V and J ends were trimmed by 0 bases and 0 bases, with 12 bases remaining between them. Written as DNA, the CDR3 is TGTGCCAGCAGTTTATCGGGCCCGAGAGTAGCCAAAAACATTCAGTACTTC. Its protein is CASSLSGPRVAKNIQYF.

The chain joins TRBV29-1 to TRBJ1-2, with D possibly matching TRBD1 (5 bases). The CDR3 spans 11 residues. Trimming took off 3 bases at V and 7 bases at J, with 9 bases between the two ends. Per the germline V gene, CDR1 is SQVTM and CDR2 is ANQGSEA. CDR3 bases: TGCAGCGTTGAGGGGCGCCTTGGCTACACCTTC. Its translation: CSVEGRLGYTF.

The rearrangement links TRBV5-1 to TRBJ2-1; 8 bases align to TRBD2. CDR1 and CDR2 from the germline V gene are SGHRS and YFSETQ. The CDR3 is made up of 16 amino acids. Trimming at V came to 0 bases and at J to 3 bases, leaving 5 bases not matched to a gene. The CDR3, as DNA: TGCGCCAGCAGCTTGGCTGACGGGGGGGTCTACAATGAGCAGTTCTTC. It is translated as CASSLADGGVYNEQFF.

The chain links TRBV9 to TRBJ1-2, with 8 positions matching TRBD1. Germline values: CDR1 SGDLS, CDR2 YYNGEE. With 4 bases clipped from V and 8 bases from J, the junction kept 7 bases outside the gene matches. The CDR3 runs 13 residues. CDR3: CASSTLHRGGYTF. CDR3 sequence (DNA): TGTGCCAGCAGCACGTTGCACAGGGGGGGCTACACCTTC.

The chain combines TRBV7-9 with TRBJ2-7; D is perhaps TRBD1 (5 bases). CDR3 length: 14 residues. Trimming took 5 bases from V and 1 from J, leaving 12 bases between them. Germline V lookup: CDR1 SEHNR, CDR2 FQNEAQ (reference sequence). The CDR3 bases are TGTGCCAGCAGCCAAGACAGTTTTTCCTACGAGCAGTACTTC. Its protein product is CASSQDSFSYEQYF.

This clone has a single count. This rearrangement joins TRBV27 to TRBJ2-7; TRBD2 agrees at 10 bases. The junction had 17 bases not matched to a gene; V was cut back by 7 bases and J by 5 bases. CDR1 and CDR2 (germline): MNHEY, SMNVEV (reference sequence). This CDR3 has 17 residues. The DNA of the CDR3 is TGTGCCAGCACCCCCCCTGGAGCTAGCGGGAGTGGGCACGAGCAGTACTTC. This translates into CASTPPGASGSGHEQYF.

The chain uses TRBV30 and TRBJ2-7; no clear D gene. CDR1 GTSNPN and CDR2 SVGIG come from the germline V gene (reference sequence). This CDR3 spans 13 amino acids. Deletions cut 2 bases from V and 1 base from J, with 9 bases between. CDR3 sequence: CAWSTTPSYEQYF. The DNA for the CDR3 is TGTGCCTGGAGTACGACACCTTCCTACGAGCAGTACTTC.

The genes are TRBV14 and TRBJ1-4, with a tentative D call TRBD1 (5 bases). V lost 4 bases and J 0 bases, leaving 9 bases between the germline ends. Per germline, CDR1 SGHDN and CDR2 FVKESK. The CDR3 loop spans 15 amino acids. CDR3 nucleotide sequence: TGTGCCAGCAGCCGACAGATTGCAACTAATGAAAAACTGTTTTTT. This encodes CASSRQIATNEKLFF.

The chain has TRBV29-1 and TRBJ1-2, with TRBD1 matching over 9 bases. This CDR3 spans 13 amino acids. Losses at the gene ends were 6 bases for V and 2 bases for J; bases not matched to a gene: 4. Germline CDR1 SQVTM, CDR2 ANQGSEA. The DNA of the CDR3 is TGCAGCGTGGACAGGGGCCCAAACTATGGCTACACCTTC. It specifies CSVDRGPNYGYTF.